Reported below is one T cell receptor (beta chain). Its antigen remains unidentified. There are no base qualities to consult, and no much larger clone falls within one base. Donors were healthy HIV-negative adults with no recently reported acute infections or vaccinations. Every donor was a Caucasian adult living in Nashville, Tennessee, USA. CD4+ T cells were enriched by magnetic negative selection, after which naive cells were positively selected on CD45RA and the negative fraction was taken as the memory subset. After blood collection by leukapheresis, PBMCs were isolated using Ficoll-Histopaque density gradient centrifugation and then cryopreserved in the vapor phase of liquid nitrogen. Analytical flow cytometry was used to check the purity and quantity of each magnetically sorted T cell population. Each sorted fraction had its genomic DNA isolated and then quantified by UV absorbance on a Nanodrop 2000c.

This record comes from a study of shared clonotypes between healthy human individuals (TCRdb year 2020). Looking at the study overall: Three men and two women, aged 18 to 49 years, made up the cohort. For each donor, CD4 naive and CD4 memory were each given three plates, CD8 naive was given two plates, and CD8 memory was given one plate. The study deeply sequenced blood TCR repertoires of about 5 healthy adults to estimate repertoire size and the extent of clonotype sharing between individuals. To increase sequencing depth and limit assay-specific biases, different laboratories used diverse techniques to prepare libraries and sequence TCR repertoires. Per donor, leukapheresis produced somewhere between about 0.94 and 10 billion PBMCs. Findings and caveats that apply to the study as a whole: Compared with non-shared clonotypes, the clonotypes found in all four sorted-subset donors had higher generation probabilities. Sampling was restricted to blood, and TCR repertoires in tissues likely differ from the TCR repertoires found in blood. Because the study included a small number of donors, the genetic and exposure-history diversity represented was limited. Pairwise subsampling led to the expectation that sequencing depth would affect the degree of clonotype sharing among donors. Even with the large sequencing depth, rarefaction of the sorted-subset datasets indicated that sequencing was incomplete. Naive subsets generally had larger estimated clonotype richness than memory subsets did. Across a handful of donors, around 5.4% of naive CD4, approximately 3.6% of naive CD8, approximately 2.5% of memory CD4, and under 0.45% of memory CD8 clonotypes were shared.

Including the terminal cysteine and phenylalanine, the CDR3 comprises 15 residues. The sequence is cut down to CDR3 DNA, 45 bases in frame from base 1. Reading the germline V gene gives CDR1 SGHRS and CDR2 YFSETQ. The V and J ends are trimmed by 0 bases and 8 bases, leaving 17 bases between them. Using the deep immunoSEQ assay, TCR CDR3 regions were amplified from genomic DNA by multiplex PCR. Genomic DNA extracted from each cell subset was distributed evenly over all wells of several immunoSEQ 96-well plates, and each plate served as one replicate. Each replicate PCR for sorted subsets received about 220 ng genomic DNA, equal to roughly 29,000 T cell genomes. The purified libraries were quantified using a Qubit 3.0 fluorometer, sized with a Bioanalyzer 2100, and then quantified again using the KAPA Library Quantification kit. A separate single-read 150-cycle Illumina NextSeq 550 flow cell was used to sequence each immunoSEQ 96-well plate. The paper's processing steps were these. The immunoSEQ output contained only junctional sequences without quality scores, so filtering could not match that applied to full-length reads. Sequences were annotated with PyIR, a Python wrapper for IgBLAST v1.9, using IMGT germline references to assign V/J genes and CDR3. Any read was removed if the V/J assignment was weak (E-value above 1e-6), the CDR3 was missing, or the read contained stop codons, out-of-frame junctions, or ambiguous translated residues. V3J clonotypes were defined as sequences sharing an identical inferred V gene, J gene, and CDR3 amino acid sequence. The percentage overlap between two repertoires was calculated by dividing the number of shared unique clonotypes by the size of the smaller repertoire. RTK rarefaction, the Chao1 estimator, and Recon v2.1 estimates of unobserved clonotypes were used to assess repertoire richness. Generation probabilities for all TCRbeta clonotypes obtained by the gDNA method from a handful of donors were computed using OLGA. TCRdb obtained this table from immuneACCESS and retained in-frame rearrangements with V and J assigned. These tables miss some clones; where compared with another copy, unresolved V genes account for less than half of the shortfall, and the remainder is unexplained. Clone size and the V and J calls come from that table; the DNA yielded D and trimming. Across this sample there are fewer than 1.4 million clones, with around 82% seen only once. Under 0.8% of the sample is in the top ten clones.

The sequence is built from TRBV5-1 and TRBJ1-2, with no reliable assignment of the D segment. This TCR was sampled from a man aged 18 to 29 in good health. Some clones in this sample may be carry-over from other donors' samples. Specimen: memory CD4+ T cells from PBMCs. The cell subset or site label, as the study defines it: CD45RA-negative fraction. The CDR3 has the sequence CASSLAMDGGGGYTF. Here is the DNA: TGCGCCAGCAGCTTGGCTATGGACGGCGGTGGGGGCTACACCTTC.